This record looks at one TCR beta chain sequence and its context. An end of the junction does not agree with germline; a read error may underlie this. Other DNA sequences in this specimen translate into the identical CDR3. These data come from a study of cytomegalovirus exposure and HLA in healthy donors. 60 Vbeta and 13 Jbeta primers were used in PCR. The method was immunoSEQ multiplex PCR; TCRdb's version includes in-frame clones alone and lacks a portion of them. Among 100,000 or so clones listed, 55% to 65% were seen once. The sample taken for sequencing was PBMCs. The sequence came from a man younger than 40 in good health and CMV-seropositive.

The CDR3 sequence is CASSFAVGQSSYNSPLHF. DNA of the CDR3: TGTGCCAGCAGCTTTGCCGTGGGACAATCCTCCTATAATTCCCCCCTCCACTTT. The J gene is TRBJ1-6, the V gene TRBV7-9, with D possibly being TRBD1 (6 bases). The germline CDR1 and CDR2 sequences are SEHNR and FQNEAQ (reference sequence). This CDR3 contains 18 residues.